The sequence of this TCR beta chain was determined in a study of identical twins. Regarding the study as a whole: Out-of-frame alpha sequences shared by twins showed excess low generation probability. Invariant MAIT and iNKT cells are populations that could partly confound zero-insertion analyses. Modeled out-of-frame TCR alpha sharing in monozygotic twins fell below observed levels. A lower insertion count was a feature of abundant cord blood beta clonotypes, with no such feature in memory repertoires.

Only a few counts were recorded for this clonotype. The antigen remains undetermined. TCRdb recomputed calls from the 5' RACE reads with MiXCR, one row per CDR3 protein. There are nearly 250,000 distinct CDR3 sequences in the sample; roughly 7% occur only once, and roughly 3.4% lies in the top ten. After removal of 4 bases from V and 5 bases from J, the junction contained 8 bases not matched to a gene. The V gene's germline CDR1 is MGHDK and CDR2 SYGVNS. This CDR3 has 16 residues. The data also belong to a second study, concerning yellow fever vaccine responses in identical twins.

The sequence was collected from a woman aged 18-29 years in good health. The sample comprised memory (CD45RO+) T cells sorted from blood. The rearrangement uses TRBV25-1 and TRBJ2-5; 12 bases agree with TRBD1. CDR3 DNA sequence: TGTGCCAGCAGTGGAGGGACAGGGGGCGCCCGGGAGACCCAGTACTTC. Its translation is CASSGGTGGARETQYF.